The TCR beta chain under discussion was sequenced for a study of OX40 agonist ivuxolimab in advanced cancers. Study summary: Each dose-escalation patient presented with hepatocellular carcinoma, melanoma, renal cell or head and neck cancer.

Produced via immunoSEQ multiplex PCR; TCRdb's table is partial and in-frame only. Counted here are approximately 28,000 clones, approximately 84% occurring once; the ten biggest clones make up about 26%. Concerning this clone: The antigen is not known.

V dropped 3 bases and J dropped 12 bases, with 23 bases sitting between them. In germline, CDR1 is MGHRA, CDR2 YSYEKL. The CDR3 is made up of 16 amino acids. Whole-study findings and limits: The study found that CD8+ T cells averaged more expanded clones than CD4+. Partial responders receiving 0.1-3.0 mg/kg showed among the lowest clonal expansion.

The V and J genes are TRBV4-1 and TRBJ1-4, with D possibly matching TRBD1 (5 bases). This material consisted of CD4+ or CD8+ T cells sorted from blood, taken in a trial of the OX40 agonist ivuxolimab. This TCR came from an adult with an advanced solid tumor such as melanoma, head and neck, liver or kidney cancer. The CDR3, as DNA: TGCGCCAGCAGCCAGTCTCGGGACGGGCGGGTGTTGGAACTGTTTTTT. It yields the protein CASSQSRDGRVLELFF.